This entry is about one TCR beta chain. Its antigen is not yet known. Qualities for individual bases were not recorded, and no much larger clone is one base off. This sample was included in a study of CD39 and CD103 CD8 tumor-infiltrating T cells (dated by TCRdb to 2016 to 2018). About the study as a whole: Repertoire comparisons were shown for an HPV-positive HNSCC, an HPV-negative HNSCC, an ovarian cancer and a melanoma patient. Deep sequencing of TCRbeta CDR3 was used to compare the repertoires of CD8 TIL subsets, defined by CD103 and CD39, against those of peripheral memory CD8 T cells.

Results the study describes overall, beyond this receptor: Clonotypes from DP TILs were seldom detected in blood or uninvolved lymph node, while clonotypes from DN TILs overlapped to a large extent with peripheral memory CD8 repertoires. Compared with DN and SP CD8 TILs and with blood memory CD8 T cells, DP CD8 TILs appeared more oligoclonal, with the top 30 clonotypes covering about 50-86%.

At the time samples were collected, the patients were not on therapy, although their prior treatments varied from chemotherapy, radiotherapy, surgery and immunotherapy to none at all. After thawing, cells went through T lymphocyte enrichment using a negative-selection kit, with EpCAM beads added for tumor-infiltrating lymphocytes. CD8 TIL subsets were FACS-sorted as CD3+CD4-CD8+CD45RA- cells split by CD39 and CD103 expression into DN, SP and DP. After mincing, tumor specimens underwent a 1 h digestion with hyaluronidase, collagenase and DNase, and were then filtered, enriched by Ficoll and cryopreserved. Populations were sorted to 98% to 99% purity on a FACSAria II, and cell pellets were frozen for TCR sequencing without culture. The V end loses 2 bases and the J end loses 2 bases, and a stretch of 10 bases separates them. Including the terminal cysteine and phenylalanine, the CDR3 comprises 15 residues. The entry retains the CDR3 DNA only, 45 bases that are in frame from base 1. The germline V gene yields ENHRY for CDR1 and SYGVKD for CDR2.

From roughly 10,000 to 100,000 sorted cells per subset, genomic DNA was extracted using the DNeasy Blood and Tissue Kit. The immunoSEQ service sequenced and mapped the TCRbeta V-J or V-D-J regions, with coverage above 9x for each sample. Regarding the original processing steps: Analysis was limited to productive rearrangements exported from the immunoSEQ Analyzer platform, and clonality was evaluated on the 500 most abundant clones. The Morisita-Horn similarity index and the Jaccard index were used to quantify the overlap in repertoires between populations. In about six cancer patients, Morisita-Horn similarity was measured between the TCR repertoires of CD8 T-cell subsets. The source is immuneACCESS, and TCRdb retained only in-frame sequences with V and J called. Part of the clones is not carried over; for the studies checked, unresolved V genes explain less than half of this, and the remainder is unexplained. Clone size and V and J calls were adopted from that table, with D and trimming inferred from the DNA. This sample comprises about 340 clones, approximately 51% of them detected only once. The ten largest make up approximately 33% of the sample.

The receptor comes from a human donor with head and neck squamous cell carcinoma. Sequencing used CD39+ CD103+ CD8+ T cells sorted from the tumor. The sample's cell subset or site label is to be understood as: CD103+CD39+ double-positive CD45RA- CD8 T cells. The sequence is built from TRBV10-3 and TRBJ2-1; the D gene is unclear. CDR3 loop: CAISEATDAYNEQFF. The bases read TGTGCCATCAGTGAGGCTACCGACGCCTACAATGAGCAGTTCTTC.